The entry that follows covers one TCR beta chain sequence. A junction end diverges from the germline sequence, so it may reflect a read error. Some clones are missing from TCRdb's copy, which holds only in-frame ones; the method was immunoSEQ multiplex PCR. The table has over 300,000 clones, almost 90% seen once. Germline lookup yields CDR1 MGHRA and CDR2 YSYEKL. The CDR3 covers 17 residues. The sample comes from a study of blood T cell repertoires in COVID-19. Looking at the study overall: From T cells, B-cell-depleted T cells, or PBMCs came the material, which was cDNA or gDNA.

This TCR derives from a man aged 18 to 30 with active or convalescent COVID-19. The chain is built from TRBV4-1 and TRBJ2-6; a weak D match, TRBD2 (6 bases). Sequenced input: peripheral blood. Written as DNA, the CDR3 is TGCGCCAGCAGCCAGGCGGGGTTTAGCTCTGGGGCCAACGTGCTGACTTTC. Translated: CASSQAGFSSGANVLTF.